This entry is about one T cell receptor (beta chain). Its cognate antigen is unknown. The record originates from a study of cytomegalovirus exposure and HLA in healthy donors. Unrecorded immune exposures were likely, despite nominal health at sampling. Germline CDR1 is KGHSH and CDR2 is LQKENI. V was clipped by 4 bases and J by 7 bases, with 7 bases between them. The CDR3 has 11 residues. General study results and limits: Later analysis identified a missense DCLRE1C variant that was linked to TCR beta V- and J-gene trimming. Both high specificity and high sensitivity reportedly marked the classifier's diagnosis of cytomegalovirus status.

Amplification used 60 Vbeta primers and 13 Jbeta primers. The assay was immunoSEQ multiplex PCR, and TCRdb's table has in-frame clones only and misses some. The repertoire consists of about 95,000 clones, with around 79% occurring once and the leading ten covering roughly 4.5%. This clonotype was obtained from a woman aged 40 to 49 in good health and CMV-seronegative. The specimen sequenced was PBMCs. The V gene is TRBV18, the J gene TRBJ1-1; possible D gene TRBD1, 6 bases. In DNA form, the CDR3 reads TGTGCCAGCTCACGGGACATTGAAGCTTTCTTT. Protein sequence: CASSRDIEAFF.